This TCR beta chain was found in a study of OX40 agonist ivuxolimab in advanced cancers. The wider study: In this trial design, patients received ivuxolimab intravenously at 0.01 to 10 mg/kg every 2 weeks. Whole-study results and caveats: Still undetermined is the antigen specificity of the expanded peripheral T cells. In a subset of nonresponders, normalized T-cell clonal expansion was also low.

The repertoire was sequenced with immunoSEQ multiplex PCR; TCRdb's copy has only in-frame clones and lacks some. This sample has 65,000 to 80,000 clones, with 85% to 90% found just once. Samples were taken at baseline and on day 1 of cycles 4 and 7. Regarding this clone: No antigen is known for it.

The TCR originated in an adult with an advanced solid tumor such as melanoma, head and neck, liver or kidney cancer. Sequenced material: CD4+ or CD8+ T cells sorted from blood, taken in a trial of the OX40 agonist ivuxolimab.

The CDR3 DNA follows: TGTGCCACTATGGACAGCCACACTGAAGCTTTCTTT. Protein sequence: CATMDSHTEAFF. The V gene is TRBV7-9, the J gene TRBJ1-1, with D possibly TRBD1 on 6 matching bases. V dropped 10 bases and J dropped 3 bases, with 12 bases sitting between them. This CDR3 region has 12 residues. CDR1 and CDR2 from the germline V gene are SEHNR and FQNEAQ (reference sequence).